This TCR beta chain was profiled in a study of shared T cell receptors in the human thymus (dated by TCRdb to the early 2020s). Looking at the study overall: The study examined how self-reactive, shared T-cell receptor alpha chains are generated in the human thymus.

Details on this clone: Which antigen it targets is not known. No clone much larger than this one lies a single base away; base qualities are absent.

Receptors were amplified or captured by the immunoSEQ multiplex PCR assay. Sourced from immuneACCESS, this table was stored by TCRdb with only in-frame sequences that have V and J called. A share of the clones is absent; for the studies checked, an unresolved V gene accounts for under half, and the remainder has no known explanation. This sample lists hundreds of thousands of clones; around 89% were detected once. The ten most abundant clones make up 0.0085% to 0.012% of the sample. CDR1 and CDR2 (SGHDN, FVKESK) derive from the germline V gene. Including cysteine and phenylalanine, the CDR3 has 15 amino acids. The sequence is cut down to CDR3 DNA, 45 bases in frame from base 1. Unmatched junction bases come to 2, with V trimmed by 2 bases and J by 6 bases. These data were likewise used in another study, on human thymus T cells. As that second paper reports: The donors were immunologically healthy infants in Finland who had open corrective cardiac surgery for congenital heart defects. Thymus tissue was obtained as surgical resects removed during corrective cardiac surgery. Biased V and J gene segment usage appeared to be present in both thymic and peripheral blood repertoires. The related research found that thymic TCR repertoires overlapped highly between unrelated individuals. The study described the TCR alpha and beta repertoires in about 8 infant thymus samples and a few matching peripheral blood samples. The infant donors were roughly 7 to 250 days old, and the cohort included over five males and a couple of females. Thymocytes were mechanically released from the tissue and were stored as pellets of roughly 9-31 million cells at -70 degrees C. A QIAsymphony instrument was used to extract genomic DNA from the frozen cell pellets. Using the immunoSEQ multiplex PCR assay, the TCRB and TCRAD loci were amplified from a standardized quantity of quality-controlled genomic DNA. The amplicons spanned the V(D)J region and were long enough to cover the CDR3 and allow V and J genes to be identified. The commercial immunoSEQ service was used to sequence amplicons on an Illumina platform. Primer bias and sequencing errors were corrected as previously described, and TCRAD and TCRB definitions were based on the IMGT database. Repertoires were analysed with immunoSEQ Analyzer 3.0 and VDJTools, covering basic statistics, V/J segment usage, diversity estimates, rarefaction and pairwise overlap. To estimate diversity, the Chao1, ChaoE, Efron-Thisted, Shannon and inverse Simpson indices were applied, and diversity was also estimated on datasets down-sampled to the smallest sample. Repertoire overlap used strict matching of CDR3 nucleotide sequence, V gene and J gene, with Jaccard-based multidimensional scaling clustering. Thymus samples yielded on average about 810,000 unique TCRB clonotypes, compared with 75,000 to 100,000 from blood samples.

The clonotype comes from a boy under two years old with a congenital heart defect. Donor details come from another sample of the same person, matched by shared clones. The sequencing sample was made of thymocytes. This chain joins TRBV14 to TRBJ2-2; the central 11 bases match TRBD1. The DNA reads TGTGCCAGCAGCCAACCGGGACAGGGGGCCGGGGAGCTGTTTTTT. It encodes CASSQPGQGAGELFF.